The 10 T cell receptor beta chains below come from one sample, sequenced in a study of cytomegalovirus exposure and HLA in healthy donors. PCR employed 60 Vbeta and 13 Jbeta primers. Here immunoSEQ multiplex PCR was the method, and the copy in TCRdb shows in-frame clones only, minus some. The table records about 160,000 clones, around three quarters of them present only once. The sample taken for sequencing was PBMCs. The receptors stem from a woman aged 40 to 50 in good health and CMV-seronegative.

The rearrangement uses TRBV7-8 and TRBJ2-2; 7 positions agree with TRBD2. Germline-derived CDR1 and CDR2 are SGHVS and FQNEAQ. V shed 5 bases and J 3 bases; nucleotides not matched to a gene: 6. The CDR3 has 15 residues. CDR3 in DNA: TGTGCCAGCAGCCCCCTCCGGGGGGACACCGGGGAGCTGTTTTTT. Translated, it gives CASSPLRGDTGELFF.

The rearrangement uses TRBV5-1 and TRBJ2-7, with a possible D match to TRBD1 (5 bases). The CDR3 covers 17 residues. Trimming removed 5 bases from V and 0 bases from J, with 21 bases in between. Looked up from germline, CDR1 is SGHRS and CDR2 is YFSETQ. CDR3 sequence: CASSKGATRRRSYEQYF. DNA for the CDR3: TGCGCCAGCAGTAAAGGGGCAACGCGAAGACGCTCCTACGAGCAGTACTTC.

Points on this clone: This sample also contains other DNA sequences that code for the same CDR3. The chain is built from TRBV28 and TRBJ1-2; weak D call: TRBD1 (6 bases). The CDR3 sequence is 19 residues long. Germline V gives CDR1 MDHEN, CDR2 SYDVKM. Trimming removed 4 bases from V and 6 bases from J, with 30 bases in between. In nucleotides, the CDR3 is TGTGCCAGCAGTTCCCCACGACAGGAAACGTTGTCACCGCGCGATGGCTACACCTTC. Its protein product is CASSSPRQETLSPRDGYTF.

The V and J genes are TRBV20-1 and TRBJ1-2; D ambiguous. In germline, CDR1 is DFQATT, CDR2 SNEGSKA (reference sequence). Trimming took 1 base from V and 7 from J, leaving 7 bases between them. This CDR3 contains 11 residues. Written as DNA, the CDR3 is TGCAGTGCTAGAGCCGGTGTTGGCTACACCTTC. It codes for CSARAGVGYTF.

The chain links TRBV7-9 to TRBJ1-2; no clear D. In germline, CDR1 is SEHNR, CDR2 FQNEAQ (reference sequence). The CDR3 contains 11 residues. The germline V and J ends were trimmed by 5 bases and 8 bases, with 9 bases remaining between them. CDR3 coding DNA: TGTGCCAGCAGCCAGGACTTAGGCTACACCTTC. As protein: CASSQDLGYTF.

The CDR3 spells CASMLTGEETQYF. The CDR3 bases are TGTGCCAGCATGCTGACAGGGGAAGAGACCCAGTACTTC. This chain links TRBV25-1 with TRBJ2-5; 8 bases fit TRBD1. CDR1 MGHDK and CDR2 SYGVNS come from the germline V gene. The CDR3 contains 13 residues. With V trimmed by 7 bases and J by 3 bases, 4 bases remained unmatched.

The chain joins TRBV11-3 to TRBJ1-4; D unresolved. V shed 1 base and J shed 4 bases, with 10 bases lying between them. The length of the CDR3 is 15 residues. Germline assignment: CDR1 SGHNT and CDR2 YENEEA. The CDR3 loop is CASSLARQINEKLFF. Here the CDR3 DNA reads TGTGCCAGCAGCTTAGCTAGGCAGATTAATGAAAAACTGTTTTTT. Together with reference TRBV11-3 and TRBJ1-4, the CDR3 gives the full variable domain: EAGVVQSPRYKIIEKKQPVAFWCNPISGHNTLYWYLQNLGQGPELLIRYENEEAVDDSQLPKDRFSAERLKGVDSTLKIQPAELGDSAVYLCASSLARQINEKLFFGSGTQLSVL.

This clone was detected only a few times. The chain combines TRBV5-6 with TRBJ2-7; D gene unclear. This CDR3 spans 14 amino acids. The ends were cut back, 0 bases at V and 4 bases at J, with 11 bases in the middle. Germline V gives CDR1 SGHDT, CDR2 YYEEEE. In DNA form, the CDR3 reads TGTGCCAGCAGCTTGGCCGCGTCTCCATACGAGCAGTACTTC. Protein: CASSLAASPYEQYF.

The count of this clone is one. The rearrangement uses TRBV7-3 and TRBJ2-5, with 8 bases matching TRBD2. CDR3 length equals 13 residues. With V trimmed by 2 bases and J by 7 bases, 3 bases remained unmatched. Germline V CDR1 and CDR2: SGHTA, FQGTGA. The CDR3 reads CASSLSSGGTQYF. CDR3 DNA sequence: TGTGCCAGCAGCTTATCGAGCGGGGGGACCCAGTACTTC.

The chain joins TRBV7-8 to TRBJ2-3, with TRBD2 matching 7 bases. The CDR3 has 15 amino acids. With 1 base clipped from V and 1 base from J, the junction kept 2 bases outside the gene matches. The germline CDR1 and CDR2 sequences are SGHVS and FQNEAQ. Here the CDR3 DNA reads TGTGCCAGCAGCTTAGACCGGGGGGGCACAGATACGCAGTATTTT. Residues: CASSLDRGGTDTQYF.